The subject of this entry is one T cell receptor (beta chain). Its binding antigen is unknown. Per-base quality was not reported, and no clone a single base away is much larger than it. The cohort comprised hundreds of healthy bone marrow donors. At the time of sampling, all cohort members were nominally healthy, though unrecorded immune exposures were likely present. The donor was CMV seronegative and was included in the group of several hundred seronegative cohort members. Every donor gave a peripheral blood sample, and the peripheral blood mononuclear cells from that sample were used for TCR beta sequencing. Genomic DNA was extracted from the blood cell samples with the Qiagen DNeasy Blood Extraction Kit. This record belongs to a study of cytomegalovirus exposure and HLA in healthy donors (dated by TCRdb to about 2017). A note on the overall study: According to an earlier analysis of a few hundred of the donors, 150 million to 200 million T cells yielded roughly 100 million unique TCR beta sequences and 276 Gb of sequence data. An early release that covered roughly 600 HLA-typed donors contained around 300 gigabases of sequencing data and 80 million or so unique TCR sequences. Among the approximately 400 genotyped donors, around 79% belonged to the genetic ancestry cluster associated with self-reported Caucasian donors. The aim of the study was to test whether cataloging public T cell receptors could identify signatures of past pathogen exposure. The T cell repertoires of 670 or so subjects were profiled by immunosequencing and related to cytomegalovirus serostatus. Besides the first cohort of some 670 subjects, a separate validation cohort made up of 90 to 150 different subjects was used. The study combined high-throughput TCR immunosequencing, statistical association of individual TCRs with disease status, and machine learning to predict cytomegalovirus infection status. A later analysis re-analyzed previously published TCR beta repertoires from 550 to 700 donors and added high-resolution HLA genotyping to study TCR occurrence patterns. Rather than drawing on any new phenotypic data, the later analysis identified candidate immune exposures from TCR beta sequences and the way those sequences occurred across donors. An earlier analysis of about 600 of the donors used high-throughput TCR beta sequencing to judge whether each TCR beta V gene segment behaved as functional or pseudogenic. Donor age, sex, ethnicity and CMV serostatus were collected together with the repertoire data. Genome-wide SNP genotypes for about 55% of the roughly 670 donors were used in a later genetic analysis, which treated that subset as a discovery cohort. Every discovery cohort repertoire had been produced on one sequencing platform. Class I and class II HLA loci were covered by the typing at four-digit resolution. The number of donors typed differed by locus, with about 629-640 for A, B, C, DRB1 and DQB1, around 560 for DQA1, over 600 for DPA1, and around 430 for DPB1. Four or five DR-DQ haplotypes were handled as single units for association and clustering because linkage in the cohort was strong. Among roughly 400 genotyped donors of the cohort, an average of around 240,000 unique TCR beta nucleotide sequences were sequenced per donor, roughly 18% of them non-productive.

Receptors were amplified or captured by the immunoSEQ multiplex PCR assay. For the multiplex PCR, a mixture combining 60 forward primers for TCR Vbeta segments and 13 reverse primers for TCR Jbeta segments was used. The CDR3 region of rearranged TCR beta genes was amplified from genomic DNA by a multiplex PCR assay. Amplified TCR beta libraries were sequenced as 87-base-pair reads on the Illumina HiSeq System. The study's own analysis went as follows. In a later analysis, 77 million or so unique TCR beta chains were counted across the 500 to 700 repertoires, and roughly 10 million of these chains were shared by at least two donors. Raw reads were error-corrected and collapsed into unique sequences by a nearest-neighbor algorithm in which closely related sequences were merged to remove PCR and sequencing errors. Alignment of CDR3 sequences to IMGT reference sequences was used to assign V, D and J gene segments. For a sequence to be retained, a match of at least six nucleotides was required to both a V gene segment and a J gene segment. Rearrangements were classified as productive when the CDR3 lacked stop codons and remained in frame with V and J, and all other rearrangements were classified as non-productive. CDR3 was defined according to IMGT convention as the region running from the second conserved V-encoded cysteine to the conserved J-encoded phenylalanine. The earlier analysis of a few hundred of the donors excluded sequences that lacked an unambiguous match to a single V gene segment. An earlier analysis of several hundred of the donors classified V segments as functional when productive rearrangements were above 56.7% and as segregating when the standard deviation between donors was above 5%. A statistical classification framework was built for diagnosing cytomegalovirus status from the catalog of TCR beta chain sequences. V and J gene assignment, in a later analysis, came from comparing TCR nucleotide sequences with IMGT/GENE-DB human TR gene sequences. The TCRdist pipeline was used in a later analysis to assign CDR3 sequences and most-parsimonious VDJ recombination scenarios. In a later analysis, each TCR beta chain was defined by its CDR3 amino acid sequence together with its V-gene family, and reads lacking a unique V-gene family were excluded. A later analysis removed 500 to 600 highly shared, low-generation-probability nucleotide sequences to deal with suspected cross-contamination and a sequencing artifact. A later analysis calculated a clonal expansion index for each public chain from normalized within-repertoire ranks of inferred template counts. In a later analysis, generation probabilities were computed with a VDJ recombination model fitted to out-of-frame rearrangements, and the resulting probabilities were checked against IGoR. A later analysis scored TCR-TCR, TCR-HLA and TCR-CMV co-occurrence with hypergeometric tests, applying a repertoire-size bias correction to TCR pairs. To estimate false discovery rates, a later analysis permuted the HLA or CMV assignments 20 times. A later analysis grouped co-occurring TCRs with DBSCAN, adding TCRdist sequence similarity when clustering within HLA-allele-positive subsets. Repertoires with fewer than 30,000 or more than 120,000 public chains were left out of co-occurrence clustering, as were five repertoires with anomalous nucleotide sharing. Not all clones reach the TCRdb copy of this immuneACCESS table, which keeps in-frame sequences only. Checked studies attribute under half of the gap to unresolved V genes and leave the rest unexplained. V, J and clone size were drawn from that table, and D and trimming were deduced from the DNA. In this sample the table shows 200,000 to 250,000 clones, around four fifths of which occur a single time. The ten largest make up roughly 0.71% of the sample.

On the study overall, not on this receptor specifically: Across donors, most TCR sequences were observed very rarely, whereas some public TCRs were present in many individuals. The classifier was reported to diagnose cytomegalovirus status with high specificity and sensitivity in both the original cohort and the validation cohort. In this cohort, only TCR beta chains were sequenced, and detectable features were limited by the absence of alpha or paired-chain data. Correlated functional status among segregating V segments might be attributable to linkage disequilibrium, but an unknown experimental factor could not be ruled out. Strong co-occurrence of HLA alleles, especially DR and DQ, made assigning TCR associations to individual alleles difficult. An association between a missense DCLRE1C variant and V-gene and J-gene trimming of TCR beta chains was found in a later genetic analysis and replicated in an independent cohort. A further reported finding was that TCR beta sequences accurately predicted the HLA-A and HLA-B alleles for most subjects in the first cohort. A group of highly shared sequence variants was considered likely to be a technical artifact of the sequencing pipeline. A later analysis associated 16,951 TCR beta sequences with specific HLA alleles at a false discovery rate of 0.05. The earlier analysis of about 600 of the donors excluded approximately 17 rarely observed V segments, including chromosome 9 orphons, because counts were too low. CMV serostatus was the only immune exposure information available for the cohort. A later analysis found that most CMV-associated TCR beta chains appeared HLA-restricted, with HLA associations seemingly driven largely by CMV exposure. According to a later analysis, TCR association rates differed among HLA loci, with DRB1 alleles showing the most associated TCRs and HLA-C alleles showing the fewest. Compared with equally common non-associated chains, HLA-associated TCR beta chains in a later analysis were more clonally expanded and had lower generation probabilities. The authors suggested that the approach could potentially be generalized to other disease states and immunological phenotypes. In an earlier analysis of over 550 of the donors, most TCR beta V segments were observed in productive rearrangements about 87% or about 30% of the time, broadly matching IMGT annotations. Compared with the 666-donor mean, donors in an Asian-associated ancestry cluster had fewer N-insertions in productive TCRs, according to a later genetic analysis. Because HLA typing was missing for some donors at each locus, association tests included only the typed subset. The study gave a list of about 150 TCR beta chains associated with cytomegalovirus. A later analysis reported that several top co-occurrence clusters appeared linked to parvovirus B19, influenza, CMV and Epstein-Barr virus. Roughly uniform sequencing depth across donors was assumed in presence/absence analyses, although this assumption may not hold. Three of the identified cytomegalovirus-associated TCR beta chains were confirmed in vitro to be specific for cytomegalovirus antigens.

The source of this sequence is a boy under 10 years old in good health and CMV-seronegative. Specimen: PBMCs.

The CDR3 reads as follows: CAINGQGGAEAFF. In nucleotides, the sequence is TGTGCCATCAACGGACAGGGGGGCGCTGAAGCTTTCTTT. The chain employs TRBV10-3 and TRBJ1-1, with 10 bases in between that match TRBD1. Measured from the cysteine to the phenylalanine, the CDR3 is 13 residues long. Kept here is only the CDR3 DNA, which spans 39 bases and is read in frame from base 1. V trim: 7 bases; J trim: 6 bases; unmatched bases: 5. Reading the germline V gene gives CDR1 ENHRY and CDR2 SYGVKD.